Listed below are T cell receptor beta chains from one sample, sequenced in a study of blood T cell repertoires in COVID-19. TCRdb's table, derived via immunoSEQ multiplex PCR, lists solely in-frame clones and lacks some. The sample gives 55,000 to 65,000 clones, approximately 91% of which show up once; around 1.5% is in the top ten. Sequences were obtained from peripheral blood. These receptors were collected from a human donor in a cohort sampled during active COVID-19. Each CDR3 is given with its conserved first and last residue.

TRBV10-2	TRBJ2-3	CASSGGMSTDTQYF
TRBV11-2	TRBJ2-3	CASSSRTSGTYADTQYF
TRBV5-6	TRBJ1-6	CASSRTGGASPLHF
TRBV19	TRBJ2-3	CASSQRDHSGITDTQYF
TRBV7-6	TRBJ1-1	CASSLGTDLNTEAFF
TRBV5-4	TRBJ2-1	CASSQGQSSYNEQFF
TRBV14	TRBJ1-4	CASSQGRDRNEKLFF
TRBV29-1	TRBJ2-1	CSAQGRLRINEQFF
TRBV5-1	TRBJ2-1	CASSLWLAEVYNEQFF
TRBV6-5	TRBJ1-3	CASVRSSGNTIYF
TRBV12-3/TRBV12-4	TRBJ2-2	CASSPVVIGELFF
TRBV9	TRBJ2-2	CASSVVSGRASTGELFF
TRBV5-4	TRBJ1-1	CASSLDRFGTEAFF
TRBV5-1	TRBJ2-2	CASSLKRGDQNTGELFF
TRBV4-3	TRBJ2-4	CASSPPDRVVSKNIQYF
TRBV3-1/TRBV3-2	TRBJ2-5	CASSPGGREETQYF
TRBV9	TRBJ2-2	CASSVNSAGGTGELFF
TRBV7-9	TRBJ1-1	CASSFVTGGETEAFF
TRBV7-3	TRBJ2-7	CASSPDRGPTYEQYF
TRBV6-6	TRBJ2-7	CASSILAGAVYEQYF
TRBV28	TRBJ2-1	CASSSGRYNEQFF
TRBV2	TRBJ2-7	CASSGQGASYEQYF
TRBV21-1	TRBJ1-1	CASSSRGGYTEAFF
TRBV13	TRBJ1-4	CASSSRGRTNEKLFF
TRBV5-1	TRBJ1-1	CASSPQDSSAAFF
TRBV6-5	TRBJ1-1	CASRQGARGEAFF
TRBV28	TRBJ2-7	CASSFGAGGEQYF